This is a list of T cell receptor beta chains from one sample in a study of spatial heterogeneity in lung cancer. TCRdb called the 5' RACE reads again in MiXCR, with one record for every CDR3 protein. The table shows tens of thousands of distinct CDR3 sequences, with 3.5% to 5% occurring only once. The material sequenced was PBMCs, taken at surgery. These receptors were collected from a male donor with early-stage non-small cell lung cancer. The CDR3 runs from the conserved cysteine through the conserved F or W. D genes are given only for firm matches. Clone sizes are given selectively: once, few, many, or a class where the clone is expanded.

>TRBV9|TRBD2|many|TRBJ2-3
TGTGCCAGCAGCGTACAGGGATATAGCGGGCCTAGCACAGATACGCAGTATTTT
CASSVQGYSGPSTDTQYF
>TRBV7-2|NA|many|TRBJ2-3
TGTGCCAGCAGACGCAGGGGTCGGACAGATACGCAGTATTTT
CASRRRGRTDTQYF
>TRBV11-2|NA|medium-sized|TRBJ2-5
TGTGCCAGCAGCTTCTCCGGGGTCCAAGAGACCCAGTACTTC
CASSFSGVQETQYF
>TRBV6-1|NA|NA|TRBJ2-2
TGTGCCAGCACCCAGGGGCAACCGAACACCGGGGAGCTGTTTTTT
CASTQGQPNTGELFF
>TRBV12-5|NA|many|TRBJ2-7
TGTGCTAGTGGTTTGGTAGGGAGTCCCTACGAGCAGTACTTC
CASGLVGSPYEQYF
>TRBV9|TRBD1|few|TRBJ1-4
TGTGCCAGCAGCCGGGACAGCCTAACTAATGAAAAACTGTTTTTT
CASSRDSLTNEKLFF
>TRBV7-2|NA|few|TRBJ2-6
TGTGCCAGCAGCTTAGCTTCGTTCCCTTCTGGGACCAACGTCCTGACTTTC
CASSLASFPSGTNVLTF
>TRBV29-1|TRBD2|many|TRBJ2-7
TGCAGCGTGGGGACTAGCGGGAGCTACGAGCAGTACTTC
CSVGTSGSYEQYF
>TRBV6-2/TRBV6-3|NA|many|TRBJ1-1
TGTGCCAGCAGTTACGCACTGAACACTGAAGCTTTCTTT
CASSYALNTEAFF
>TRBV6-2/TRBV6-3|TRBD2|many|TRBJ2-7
TGTGCCAGCAGTCCTAACCGCTCCGGGACTAGGATCGACGAGCAGTACTTC
CASSPNRSGTRIDEQYF
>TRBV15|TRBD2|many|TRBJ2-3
TGTGCCACCAGGGGTCGCCTAGCGGGGGGCGCTCCGAGCACAGATACGCAGTATTTT
CATRGRLAGGAPSTDTQYF
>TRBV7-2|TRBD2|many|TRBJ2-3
TGTGCCAGCAGCCCGGGACTAGCGGGGGGGCAGGCAGATACGCAGTATTTT
CASSPGLAGGQADTQYF
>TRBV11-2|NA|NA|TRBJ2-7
TGTGCCAGCAGCTTAGGGTATGCCTCTCTCAAGCAGTACTTC
CASSLGYASLKQYF
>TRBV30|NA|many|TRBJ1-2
TGTGCCTGGAGTTTAGTCAGAGGTGGCTACACCTTC
CAWSLVRGGYTF
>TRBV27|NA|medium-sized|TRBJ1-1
TGTGCCAGCAGTTACTCCGTGAACACTGAAGCTTTCTTT
CASSYSVNTEAFF
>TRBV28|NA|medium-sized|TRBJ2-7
TGTGCCATGGGGGGCAGAGGCTACGAGCAGTACTTC
CAMGGRGYEQYF
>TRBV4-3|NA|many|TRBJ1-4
TGCGCCAGCAGCCAAGAGCCGAGCGCTAATGAAAAACTGTTTTTT
CASSQEPSANEKLFF
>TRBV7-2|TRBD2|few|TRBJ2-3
TGTGCCAGCAGCTTACTAGCGGGGAGGACAGATACGCAGTATTTT
CASSLLAGRTDTQYF
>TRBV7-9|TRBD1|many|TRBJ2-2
TGTGCCAGCAGCACGGACAGGGAGGTCACCGGGGAGCTGTTTTTT
CASSTDREVTGELFF
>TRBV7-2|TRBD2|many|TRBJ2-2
TGTGCCAGCAGCTTTAGCGGGGCGAACACCGGGGAGCTGTTTTTT
CASSFSGANTGELFF
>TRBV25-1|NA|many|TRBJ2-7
TGTGCCAGCAGTTTCAGTTACGAGCAGTACTTC
CASSFSYEQYF
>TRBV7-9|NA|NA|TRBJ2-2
TGTGCCAGCAGCTTAACAGCCCAGCACCAGAACACCGGGGAGCTGTTTTTT
CASSLTAQHQNTGELFF
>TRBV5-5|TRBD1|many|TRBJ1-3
TGTGCCAGCAGCTCCCGACAGGGCACCATATATTTT
CASSSRQGTIYF
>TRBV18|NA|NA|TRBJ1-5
TGTGCCAGCTCACCACAACAGGGAGATCAGCCCCAGCATTTT
CASSPQQGDQPQHF
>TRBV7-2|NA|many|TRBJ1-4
TGTGCCAGCAGCTTAACACGGGGGAATGAAAAACTGTTTTTT
CASSLTRGNEKLFF
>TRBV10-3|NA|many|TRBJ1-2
TGTGCCATCAGGGGGGACACACGAGACTATGGCTACACCTTC
CAIRGDTRDYGYTF
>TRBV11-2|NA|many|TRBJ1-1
TGTGCCAGCAGCGAAGACGGTGAAGCTTTCTTT
CASSEDGEAFF
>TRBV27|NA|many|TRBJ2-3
TGTGCCAGCACGGCCTCTAGCACAGATACGCAGTATTTT
CASTASSTDTQYF
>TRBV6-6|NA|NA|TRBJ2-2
TGTGCCGGAGGGACTCGCGGGGACGGCGGGGAGCTGTTTTTT
CAGGTRGDGGELFF
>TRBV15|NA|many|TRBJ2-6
TGTGCCACTGAGGAGGGGACCTCTGGGGCCAACGTCCTGACTTTC
CATEEGTSGANVLTF